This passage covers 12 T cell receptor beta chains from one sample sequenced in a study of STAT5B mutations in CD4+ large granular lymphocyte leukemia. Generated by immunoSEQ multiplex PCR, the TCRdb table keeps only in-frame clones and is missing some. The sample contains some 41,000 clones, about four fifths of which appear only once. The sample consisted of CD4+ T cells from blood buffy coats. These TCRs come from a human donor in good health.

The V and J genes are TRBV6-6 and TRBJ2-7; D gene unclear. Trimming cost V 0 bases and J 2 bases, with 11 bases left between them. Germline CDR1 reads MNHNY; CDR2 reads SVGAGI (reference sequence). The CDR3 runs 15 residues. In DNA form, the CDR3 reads TGTGCCAGCAGTTACTCGGACGGTCTCACCTACGAGCAGTACTTC. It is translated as CASSYSDGLTYEQYF.

The CDR3 protein is CASSVSANTGELFF. The CDR3 nucleotides read TGTGCCAGCAGCGTGTCAGCTAACACCGGGGAGCTGTTTTTT. The J gene is TRBJ2-2, the V gene TRBV9, with D hard to call. Trimming pared 2 bases from V and 2 bases from J, leaving 7 bases between. Germline CDR1 SGDLS, CDR2 YYNGEE. This CDR3 contains 14 residues.

The CDR3 spells CASSSERTGREKLFF. As DNA, the CDR3 is TGTGCCAGTAGCAGCGAGCGGACAGGACGCGAAAAACTGTTTTTT. The gene calls are TRBV19 and TRBJ1-4, with 7 bases that match TRBD1. Germline CDR1 and CDR2: LNHDA and SQIVND (reference sequence). The CDR3 totals 15 residues. V shed 6 bases and J 8 bases; nucleotides not matched to a gene: 12.

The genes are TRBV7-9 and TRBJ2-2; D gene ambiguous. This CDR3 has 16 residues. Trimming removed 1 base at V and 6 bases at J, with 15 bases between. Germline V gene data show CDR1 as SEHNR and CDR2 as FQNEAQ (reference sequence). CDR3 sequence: CASSLDPRVSAGELFF. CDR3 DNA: TGTGCCAGCAGCTTAGATCCACGGGTGTCGGCCGGGGAGCTGTTTTTT.

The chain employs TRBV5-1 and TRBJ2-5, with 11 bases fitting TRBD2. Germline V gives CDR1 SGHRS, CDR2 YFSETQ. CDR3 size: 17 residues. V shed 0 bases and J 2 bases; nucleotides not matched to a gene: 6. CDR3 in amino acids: CASSLGLAGGLQETQYF. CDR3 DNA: TGCGCCAGCAGCTTGGGGCTAGCGGGGGGCCTTCAAGAGACCCAGTACTTC.

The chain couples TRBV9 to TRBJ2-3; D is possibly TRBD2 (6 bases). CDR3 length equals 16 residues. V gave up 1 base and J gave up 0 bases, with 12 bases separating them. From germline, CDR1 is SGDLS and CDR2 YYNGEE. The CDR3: CASSVIGGASTDTQYF. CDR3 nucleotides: TGTGCCAGCAGCGTAATTGGCGGGGCTAGCACAGATACGCAGTATTTT.

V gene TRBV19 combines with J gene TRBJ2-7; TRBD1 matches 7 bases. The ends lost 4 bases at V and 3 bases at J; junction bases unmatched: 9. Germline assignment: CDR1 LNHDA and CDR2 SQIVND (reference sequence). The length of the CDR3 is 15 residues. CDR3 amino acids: CASSTTGTDRYEQYF. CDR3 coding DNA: TGTGCCAGTAGTACGACCGGGACAGACCGCTACGAGCAGTACTTC.

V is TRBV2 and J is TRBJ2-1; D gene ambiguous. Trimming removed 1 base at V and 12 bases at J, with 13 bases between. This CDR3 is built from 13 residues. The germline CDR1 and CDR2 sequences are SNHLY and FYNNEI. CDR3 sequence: CASSEETAGWQFF. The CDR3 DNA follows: TGTGCCAGCAGTGAAGAAACAGCTGGGTGGCAGTTCTTC.

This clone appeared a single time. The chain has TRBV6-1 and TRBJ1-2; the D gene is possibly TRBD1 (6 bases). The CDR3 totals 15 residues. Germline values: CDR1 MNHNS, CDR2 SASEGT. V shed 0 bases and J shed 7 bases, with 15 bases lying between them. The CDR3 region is CASSEASGGWAGYTF. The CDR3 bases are TGTGCCAGCAGTGAAGCGAGCGGGGGCTGGGCTGGCTACACCTTC.

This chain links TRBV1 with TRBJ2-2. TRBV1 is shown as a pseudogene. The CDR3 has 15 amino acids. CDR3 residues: CTSSQCRTNTGELFF. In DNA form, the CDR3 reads TGCACCAGCAGCCAATGTAGGACGAACACCGGGGAGCTGTTTTTT.

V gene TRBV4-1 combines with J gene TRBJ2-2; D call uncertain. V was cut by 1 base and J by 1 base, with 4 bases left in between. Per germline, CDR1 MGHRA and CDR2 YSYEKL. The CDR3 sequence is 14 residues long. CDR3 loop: CASSQVGNTGELFF. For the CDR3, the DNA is TGCGCCAGCAGCCAAGTAGGGAACACCGGGGAGCTGTTTTTT.

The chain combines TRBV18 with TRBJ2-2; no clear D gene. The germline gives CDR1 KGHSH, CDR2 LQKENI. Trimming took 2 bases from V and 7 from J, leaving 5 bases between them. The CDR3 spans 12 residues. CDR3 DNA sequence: TGTGCCAGCTCACCAGGGCACGGGGAGCTGTTTTTT. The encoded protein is CASSPGHGELFF. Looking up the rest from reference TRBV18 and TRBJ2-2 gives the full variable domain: NAGVMQNPRHLVRRRGQEARLRCSPMKGHSHVYWYRQLPEEGLKFMVYLQKENIIDESGMPKERFSAEFPKEGPSILRIQQVVRGDSAAYFCASSPGHGELFFGEGSRLTVL.